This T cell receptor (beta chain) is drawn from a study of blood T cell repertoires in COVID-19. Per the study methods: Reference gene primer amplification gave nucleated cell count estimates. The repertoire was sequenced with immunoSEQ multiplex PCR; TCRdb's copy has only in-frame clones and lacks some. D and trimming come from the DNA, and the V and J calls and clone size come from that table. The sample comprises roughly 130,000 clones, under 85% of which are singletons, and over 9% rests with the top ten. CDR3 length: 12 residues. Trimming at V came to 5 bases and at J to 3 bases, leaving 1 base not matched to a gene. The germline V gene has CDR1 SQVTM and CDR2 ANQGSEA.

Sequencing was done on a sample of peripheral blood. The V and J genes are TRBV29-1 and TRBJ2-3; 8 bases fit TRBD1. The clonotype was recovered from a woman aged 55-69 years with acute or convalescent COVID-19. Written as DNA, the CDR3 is TGCAGCGTTCGACAGGGGACAGATACGCAGTATTTT. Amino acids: CSVRQGTDTQYF.